What follows is one TCR beta chain and its context. At the DNA level, this CDR3 is encoded by other sequences in the same sample as well. The data were taken from a study of blood T cell repertoires in COVID-19. At the level of the study: From T cells, B-cell-depleted T cells, or PBMCs came the material, which was cDNA or gDNA.

V gave up 2 bases and J gave up 5 bases, with 5 bases separating them. Germline V lookup: CDR1 LNHDA, CDR2 SQIVND (reference sequence). The CDR3 totals 12 residues. Seattle enrolled patients during active infection and tracked them longitudinally. Authors' analysis steps: Quantification of nucleated cells was approximated via reference gene primer amplification. Method: immunoSEQ multiplex PCR; TCRdb's copy keeps in-frame clones and lacks some. V and J calls and clone size are copied from that table; D and trimming were computed from the DNA. This table holds around 210,000 clones, roughly 90% found once.

This chain links TRBV19 with TRBJ2-3; D gene ambiguous. Sequenced material: peripheral blood. The source is a man in his forties or fifties with COVID-19, enrolled during active disease. In DNA, the CDR3 is TGTGCCAGTAGTATAACTGGAGATACGCAGTATTTT. Residues: CASSITGDTQYF.